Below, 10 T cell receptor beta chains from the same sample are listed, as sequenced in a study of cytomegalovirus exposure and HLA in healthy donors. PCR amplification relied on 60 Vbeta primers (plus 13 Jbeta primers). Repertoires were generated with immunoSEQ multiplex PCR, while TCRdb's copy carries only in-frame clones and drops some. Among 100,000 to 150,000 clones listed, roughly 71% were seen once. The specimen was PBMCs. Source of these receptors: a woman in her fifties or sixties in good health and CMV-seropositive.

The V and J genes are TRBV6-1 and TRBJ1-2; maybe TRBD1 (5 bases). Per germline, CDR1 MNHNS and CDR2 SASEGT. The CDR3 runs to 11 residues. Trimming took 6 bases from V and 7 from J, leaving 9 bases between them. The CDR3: CASRGRVGYTF. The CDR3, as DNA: TGTGCCAGCAGGGGCAGGGTTGGCTACACCTTC.

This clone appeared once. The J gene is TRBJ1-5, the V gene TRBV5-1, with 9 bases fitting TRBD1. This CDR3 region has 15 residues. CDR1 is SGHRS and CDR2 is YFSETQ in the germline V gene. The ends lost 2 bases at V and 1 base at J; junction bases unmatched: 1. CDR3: CASSLGTGSNQPQHF. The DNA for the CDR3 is TGCGCCAGCAGCTTAGGGACAGGGAGCAATCAGCCCCAGCATTTT.

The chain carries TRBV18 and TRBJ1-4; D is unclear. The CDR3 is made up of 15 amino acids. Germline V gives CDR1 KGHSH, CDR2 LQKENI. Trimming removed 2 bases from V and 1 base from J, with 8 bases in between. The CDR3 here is CASSPNAETNEKLFF. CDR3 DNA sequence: TGTGCCAGCTCACCAAACGCAGAAACTAATGAAAAACTGTTTTTT. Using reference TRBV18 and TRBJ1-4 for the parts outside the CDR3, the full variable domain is NAGVMQNPRHLVRRRGQEARLRCSPMKGHSHVYWYRQLPEEGLKFMVYLQKENIIDESGMPKERFSAEFPKEGPSILRIQQVVRGDSAAYFCASSPNAETNEKLFFGSGTQLSVL.

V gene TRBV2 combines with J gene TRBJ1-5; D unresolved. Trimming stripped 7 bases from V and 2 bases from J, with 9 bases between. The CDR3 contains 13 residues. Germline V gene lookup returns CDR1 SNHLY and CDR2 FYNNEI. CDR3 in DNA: TGTGCCAGCAAACCTGAGGGCAATCAGCCCCAGCATTTT. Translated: CASKPEGNQPQHF. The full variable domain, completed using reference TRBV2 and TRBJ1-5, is EPEVTQTPSHQVTQMGQEVILRCVPISNHLYFYWYRQILGQKVEFLVSFYNNEISEKSEIFDDQFSVERPDGSNFTLKIRSTKLEDSAMYFCASKPEGNQPQHFGDGTRLSIL.

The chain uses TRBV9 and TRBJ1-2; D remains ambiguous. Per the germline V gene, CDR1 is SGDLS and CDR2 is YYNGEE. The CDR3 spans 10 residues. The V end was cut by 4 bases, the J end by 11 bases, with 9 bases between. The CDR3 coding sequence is TGTGCCAGCAGCCCATTGAGATACACCTTC. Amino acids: CASSPLRYTF.

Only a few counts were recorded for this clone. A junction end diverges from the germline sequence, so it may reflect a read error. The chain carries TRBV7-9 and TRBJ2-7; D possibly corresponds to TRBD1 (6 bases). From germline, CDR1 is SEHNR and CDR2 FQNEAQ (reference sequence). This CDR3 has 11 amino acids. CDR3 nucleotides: TGTTCCAGCAGGAAAGGGGGCGAGCAGTACTTC. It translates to CSSRKGGEQYF.

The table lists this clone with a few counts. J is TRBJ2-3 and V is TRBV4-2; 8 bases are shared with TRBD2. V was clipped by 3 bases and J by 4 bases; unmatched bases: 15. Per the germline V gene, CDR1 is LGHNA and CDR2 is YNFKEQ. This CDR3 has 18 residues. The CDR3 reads CASSQTPRGSGVSDTQYF. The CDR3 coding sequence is TGTGCCAGCAGCCAGACCCCTCGAGGTAGCGGGGTATCAGATACGCAGTATTTT.

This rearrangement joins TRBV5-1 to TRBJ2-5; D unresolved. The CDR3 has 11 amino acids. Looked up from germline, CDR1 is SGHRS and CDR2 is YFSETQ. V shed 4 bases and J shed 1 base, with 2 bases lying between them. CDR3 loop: CASSLQETQYF. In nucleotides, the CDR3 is TGCGCCAGCAGCCTCCAAGAGACCCAGTACTTC.

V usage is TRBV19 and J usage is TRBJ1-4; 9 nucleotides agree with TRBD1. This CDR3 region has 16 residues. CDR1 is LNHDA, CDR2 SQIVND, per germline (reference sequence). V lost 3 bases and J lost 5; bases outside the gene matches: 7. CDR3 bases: TGTGCCAGTAGTATCCCGGACAGGGGAGGGAATGAAAAACTGTTTTTT. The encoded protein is CASSIPDRGGNEKLFF.

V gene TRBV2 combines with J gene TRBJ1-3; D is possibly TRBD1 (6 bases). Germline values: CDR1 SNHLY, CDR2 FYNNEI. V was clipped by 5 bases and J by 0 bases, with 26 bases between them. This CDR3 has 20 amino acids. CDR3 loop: CASSFSPGVPGGISGNTIYF. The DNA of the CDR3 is TGTGCCAGCAGTTTTTCTCCAGGGGTTCCTGGCGGAATCTCTGGAAACACCATATATTTT.